The source of this T cell receptor beta chain is a study of technical replicates of blood from four donors. Method: immunoSEQ multiplex PCR; TCRdb's copy keeps in-frame clones and lacks some. Of 90,000 to 100,000 clones in the sample, 95% were seen once. Trimming removed 2 bases at V and 6 bases at J, with 12 bases between. Germline-derived CDR1 and CDR2 are GTSNPN and SVGIG (reference sequence). This CDR3 is built from 13 residues. This TCR was sampled from a human donor in good health. The genes are TRBV30 and TRBJ2-3, with a weak D call TRBD2 (5 bases). Source material: T cells isolated from PBMCs. The CDR3 region has the DNA TGTGCCTGGAGTAAGGGAGATATCGATACGCAGTATTTT. Residues: CAWSKGDIDTQYF.